These 20 T cell receptor beta chains came from one sample sequenced in a study of identical twins. Via MiXCR, TCRdb re-called the 5' RACE reads, giving one row per CDR3 protein. The data hold 1.5 million to 2 million distinct CDR3 sequences, with under 35% observed a single time. Material for sequencing was cord blood. The source of these receptors is a newborn girl in good health.

This clonotype was seen at least ten times. V usage is TRBV29-1 and J usage is TRBJ2-7; D is perhaps TRBD2 (5 bases). Between the trimmed V and J ends, which lost 1 base and 3 bases, there was a span of 7 bases. Germline V gene sequence: CDR1 SQVTM, CDR2 ANQGSEA. CDR3 length: 12 amino acids. The CDR3 region has the DNA TGCAGCGTTGAAGGTGGAGGCTACGAGCAGTACTTC. This sequence encodes CSVEGGGYEQYF.

The V call is TRBV2, the J call TRBJ1-5, with TRBD1 matching 8 bases. Germline CDR1 reads SNHLY; CDR2 reads FYNNEI. CDR3 length equals 16 residues. Trimming cost V 1 base and J 5 bases; bases outside gene matches: 7. CDR3: CASSEGGQVLDQPQHF. CDR3 DNA sequence: TGTGCCAGCAGTGAAGGGGGACAGGTATTAGATCAGCCCCAGCATTTT.

The chain combines TRBV10-3 with TRBJ2-1; 7 bases are a match to TRBD1. V trimming: 6 bases; J trimming: 0 bases; junction bases outside the gene matches: 2. This CDR3 has 14 residues. Germline lookup yields CDR1 ENHRY and CDR2 SYGVKD. CDR3 DNA: TGTGCCATCAGGGACAGGAGCTCCTACAATGAGCAGTTCTTC. Protein: CAIRDRSSYNEQFF.

This clonotype was seen more than once but under ten times. For the CDR3, the DNA is TGTGCCATCAGTTCACTAGCGGGAATAGAGACCCAGTACTTC. This translates into CAISSLAGIETQYF. The genes are TRBV10-3 and TRBJ2-5, with 10 bases fitting TRBD2. The V and J ends lost 5 bases and 4 bases, in that order; junction bases with no gene match: 4. The CDR3 runs to 14 residues. CDR1 and CDR2 (germline): ENHRY, SYGVKD.

A few counts support this clonotype. The chain carries TRBV7-9 and TRBJ1-1; unclear D gene. CDR3 length: 16 residues. Germline V lookup: CDR1 SEHNR, CDR2 FQNEAQ (reference sequence). Trimming stripped 1 base from V and 0 bases from J, with 12 bases between. CDR3 nucleotide sequence: TGTGCCAGCAGCTTAGGGGCGGGCAAAGTGAACACTGAAGCTTTCTTT. Encoded protein: CASSLGAGKVNTEAFF.

V and J are TRBV6-1 and TRBJ2-7; tentatively, D is TRBD2 (5 bases). The CDR3 loop spans 14 amino acids. The V gene's germline CDR1 is MNHNS and CDR2 SASEGT. The V gene lost 8 bases and the J gene lost 0 bases, with 14 bases spanning the gap. This CDR3 reads CASGWTLSSYEQYF. The CDR3 DNA reads as TGTGCCAGCGGCTGGACTCTAAGCTCCTACGAGCAGTACTTC.

V and J are TRBV7-9 and TRBJ1-1; D call uncertain. The ends were cut back, 5 bases at V and 2 bases at J, with 15 bases in the middle. The CDR3 contains 15 residues. Germline V gene data show CDR1 as SEHNR and CDR2 as FQNEAQ (reference sequence). Here the CDR3 reads CASSTKAIPNTEAFF. The CDR3 DNA reads as TGTGCCAGCAGCACTAAGGCCATACCTAACACTGAAGCTTTCTTT.

The CDR3 is CASRKGQRSTTSFF. The CDR3 region has the DNA TGTGCCAGCAGAAAAGGACAGCGGAGTACTACATCTTTCTTT. The chain recombines TRBV3-1 with TRBJ1-1, with D perhaps TRBD1 (6 bases). Germline V CDR1 and CDR2: LGHDT, YNNKEL (reference sequence). Trimming removed 6 bases at V and 12 bases at J, with 23 bases between. The CDR3 loop spans 14 amino acids.

This clonotype turned up a few times. V and J are TRBV20-1 and TRBJ1-5, with a possible D match to TRBD1 (5 bases). CDR1 is DFQATT, CDR2 SNEGSKA, per germline (reference sequence). This CDR3 is built from 18 residues. Trimming took 0 bases from V and 0 from J, leaving 18 bases between them. Here the CDR3 reads CSARDRRRGDYSNQPQHF. The CDR3 DNA sequence: TGCAGTGCTAGAGATAGAAGGCGGGGGGATTATAGCAATCAGCCCCAGCATTTT.

This clonotype was detected only a few times. The gene calls are TRBV28 and TRBJ2-5; 10 nucleotides align to TRBD2. The CDR3 consists of 16 residues. Germline trimming cut 4 bases from V and 2 bases from J; bases unmatched to any gene: 7. Germline assignment: CDR1 MDHEN and CDR2 SYDVKM. This CDR3 reads CASSWGLARTQETQYF. In nucleotides, the CDR3 is TGTGCCAGCAGTTGGGGACTAGCGCGTACACAAGAGACCCAGTACTTC.

This chain connects TRBV6-1 to TRBJ1-5; D gene uncertain. Trimming left V 2 bases short and J 6 bases short, with 8 bases between. The germline CDR1 and CDR2 sequences are MNHNS and SASEGT. The CDR3 runs 13 residues. The CDR3 DNA sequence: TGTGCCAGCAGTGAACGGAGGGTTCAGCCCCAGCATTTT. This sequence encodes CASSERRVQPQHF.

This clonotype showed up just a few times. This chain uses TRBV12-3 or TRBV12-4 with TRBJ1-1, with no clear D. This CDR3 has 14 residues. Trimming left V 3 bases short and J 4 bases short, with 12 bases between. Written as DNA, the CDR3 is TGTGCCAGCAGTTTTGAGTTTGTGGCCACTGAAGCTTTCTTT. It is translated as CASSFEFVATEAFF.

The V call is TRBV20-1, the J call TRBJ2-5; TRBD2 matches at 8 bases. V gave up 2 bases and J gave up 3 bases; unmatched junction bases: 8. The length of the CDR3 is 15 residues. Germline V gives CDR1 DFQATT, CDR2 SNEGSKA (reference sequence). CDR3 sequence (DNA): TGCAGTGCTAGATCCAGCGGGGGACTTAAAGAGACCCAGTACTTC. Translated, it gives CSARSSGGLKETQYF.

The J gene is TRBJ1-2, the V gene TRBV19; maybe TRBD1 (5 bases). Germline lookup yields CDR1 LNHDA and CDR2 SQIVND (reference sequence). The CDR3 consists of 14 residues. The V and J ends lost 2 bases and 6 bases respectively, with 13 bases between them. CDR3 loop: CASSIRNRRHGYTF. As DNA, the CDR3 is TGTGCCAGTAGTATACGGAACAGGAGGCATGGCTACACCTTC.

This clonotype was detected once. This chain joins TRBV6-2 or TRBV6-3 and TRBJ2-2; D is tentatively TRBD1 or TRBD2 (5 bases each). The germline V gene has CDR1 MNHEY and CDR2 SVGEGT. The V gene lost 2 bases and the J gene lost 7 bases, with 14 bases spanning the gap. The CDR3 length is 15 residues. This CDR3 is CASSYQGPNGGELFF. In DNA form, the CDR3 reads TGTGCCAGCAGTTACCAGGGACCAAACGGCGGGGAGCTGTTTTTT.

This clonotype was found a few times. The rearrangement links TRBV4-1 to TRBJ2-1; 8 nucleotides align to TRBD2. Germline lookup yields CDR1 MGHRA and CDR2 YSYEKL. V dropped 1 base and J dropped 7; count of bases not matched to a gene: 12. This CDR3 comprises 17 residues. CDR3 sequence: CASSQVPAREGGNEQFF. CDR3 in DNA: TGCGCCAGCAGCCAAGTGCCGGCACGGGAGGGAGGGAATGAGCAGTTCTTC.

The chain links TRBV9 to TRBJ2-5; 9 bases agree with TRBD2. There are 16 residues in the CDR3. J was trimmed by 4 bases and V by 4 bases; bases with no gene match: 11. The germline gives CDR1 SGDLS, CDR2 YYNGEE. The CDR3 loop reads CASSLSTSGGGETQYF. CDR3 in DNA: TGTGCCAGCAGCCTTTCGACTAGCGGAGGGGGAGAGACCCAGTACTTC.

The chain carries TRBV20-1 and TRBJ2-1; 10 nucleotides line up with TRBD2. V lost 5 bases, J lost 12 bases, and 16 bases stayed unmatched. Germline V gives CDR1 DFQATT, CDR2 SNEGSKA (reference sequence). This CDR3 spans 15 amino acids. The CDR3 sequence is CSASLLAGSYGGQFF. In DNA form, the CDR3 reads TGCAGTGCTTCTCTACTAGCGGGGTCTTACGGGGGGCAGTTCTTC.

The chain couples TRBV18 to TRBJ2-3; 9 positions match TRBD2. This CDR3 contains 16 residues. J was trimmed by 1 base and V by 6 bases; bases with no gene match: 8. The V gene's germline CDR1 is KGHSH and CDR2 LQKENI. CDR3 nucleotides: TGTGCCAGCTCTCCGATAGCGGGGGCGCGCACAGATACGCAGTATTTT. Its protein is CASSPIAGARTDTQYF.

The chain couples TRBV20-1 to TRBJ2-5; tentative D call: TRBD2 (5 bases). Trimming removed 6 bases from V and 11 bases from J, with 19 bases in between. The CDR3 extends over 12 amino acids. Germline CDR1 DFQATT, CDR2 SNEGSKA (reference sequence). CDR3 nucleotides: TGCAGTGCGGCTCGGGGTGCTGGAGAGCAGTACTTC. Translating gives CSAARGAGEQYF.